Given below is one T cell receptor (beta chain) in context. Its antigen is still unknown. The sample comes from a study of T cell responses to AZD1222 COVID-19 vaccine. Clones were read by immunoSEQ multiplex PCR, and TCRdb kept only the in-frame ones, dropping some. Among under 200,000 clones listed, roughly 94% were seen once. The V gene lost 0 bases and the J gene lost 6 bases, with 5 bases spanning the gap. CDR1 and CDR2 from the germline V gene are LGHNA and YSLEER. The CDR3 has 13 residues. Study-level findings and limits: Possibly, clonal diversity was underestimated; donors were largely white British and included more females. Unmutated regions of variants are reportedly targeted by nearly half of spike-specific TCRs.

This specimen was peripheral blood, taken 28 days after the second AZD1222 dose. The chain employs TRBV4-3 and TRBJ2-2; D is undetermined. The source of this sequence is an adult who received the AZD1222 COVID-19 vaccine. The CDR3 region has the DNA TGCGCCAGCAGCCAAGATCTTTCCGGGGAGCTGTTTTTT. It specifies CASSQDLSGELFF.